The 24 T cell receptor beta chains below were found in one sample sequenced in a study of naive and memory T cell subsets. Whole-study results and caveats: Naive repertoires, especially CD8, held a few larger clonotypes, possibly memory cells re-expressing CD45RA.

Both TRBC1 and TRBC2 were covered by a beta constant-region primer of two equimolar oligonucleotides. Four rounds of PCR amplified the ligated cDNA using nested alpha and beta constant-region primers plus SP2. TCRdb analysed the UMI-ligation and nested PCR reads with MiXCR anew, one entry per CDR3 protein. The sample includes roughly 140,000 distinct CDR3 sequences, more than 15% of them seen just once. Antigens of these TCRs are unknown. Source material: naive CD8+ T cells from blood. All receptors come from a human donor in good health.

The chain uses TRBV28 and TRBJ2-5, with a weak D call TRBD2 (5 bases). CDR1 and CDR2 (germline): MDHEN, SYDVKM. The CDR3 has 15 residues. V dropped 6 bases and J dropped 10 bases, with 24 bases sitting between them. The CDR3 DNA sequence: TGTGCCAGCAGCCCTGGGTGGCTAGAGGCCCGGGACCAGTACTTC. It yields the protein CASSPGWLEARDQYF.

The gene calls are TRBV12-3 or TRBV12-4 and TRBJ2-7; D may be TRBD1 (6 bases). The CDR3 is made up of 14 amino acids. Between the trimmed V and J ends, which lost 3 bases and 5 bases, there was a span of 14 bases. CDR3 in DNA: TGTGCCAGCAGTTTCGCCCCAGGGGTGGACGAGCAGTACTTC. Protein: CASSFAPGVDEQYF.

This clonotype has a handful of counts. V is TRBV20-1 and J is TRBJ2-7, with 9 bases aligning to TRBD1. This CDR3 has 13 residues. V lost 5 bases to trimming and J lost 5 bases; unmatched junction nucleotides: 7. Per the germline V gene, CDR1 is DFQATT and CDR2 is SNEGSKA (reference sequence). CDR3 DNA sequence: TGCAGTGCTCGGGGGACAGGGATTAACGAGCAGTACTTC. It is translated as CSARGTGINEQYF.

The V gene is TRBV11-2, the J gene TRBJ1-2; D is perhaps TRBD1 (6 bases). This CDR3 region has 15 residues. V lost 5 bases and J lost 7, with 20 bases in between. Germline assignment: CDR1 SGHAT and CDR2 FQNNGV. The CDR3 spells CASSTGAGGAGGYTF. In DNA, the CDR3 is TGTGCCAGCAGCACCGGAGCGGGGGGCGCCGGTGGCTACACCTTC.

In its sample, this clonotype was seen a few times. The chain recombines TRBV6-5 with TRBJ1-1; weak D call: TRBD1 (6 bases). The germline V gene encodes CDR1 MNHEY and CDR2 SVGAGI. The CDR3 is 13 amino acids. V lost 1 base, J lost 3 bases, and 6 bases lay in between. This chain's CDR3 is CASSYYRDTEAFF. CDR3 DNA sequence: TGTGCCAGCAGTTACTACAGGGACACTGAAGCTTTCTTT.

CDR3 sequence (DNA): TGTGCCAGCAGTTACTCCGGGACCCGGGGGGCCAATGAGCAGTTCTTC. This translates into CASSYSGTRGANEQFF. V usage is TRBV6-5 and J usage is TRBJ2-1, with D tentatively TRBD2 (7 bases). The germline V gene has CDR1 MNHEY and CDR2 SVGAGI. The V and J ends lost 0 bases and 6 bases respectively, with 15 bases between them. The length of the CDR3 is 16 residues.

The chain carries TRBV10-3 and TRBJ2-1; D is unresolved. Germline V CDR1 and CDR2: ENHRY, SYGVKD. V was cut by 2 bases and J by 3 bases, with 2 bases left in between. This CDR3 has 12 amino acids. The CDR3 region is CAISEDYNEQFF. In nucleotides, the CDR3 is TGTGCCATCAGTGAGGACTACAATGAGCAGTTCTTC.

The chain recombines TRBV3-1 with TRBJ2-7, with D possibly matching TRBD2 (5 bases). Germline CDR1 is LGHDT and CDR2 is YNNKEL (reference sequence). The CDR3 sequence is 13 residues long. V was clipped by 0 bases and J by 3 bases, with 6 bases between them. CDR3: CASSQDGNYEQYF. In DNA, the CDR3 is TGTGCCAGCAGCCAAGACGGGAACTACGAGCAGTACTTC.

The chain employs TRBV5-1 and TRBJ2-7; tentatively, D is TRBD2 (6 bases). The CDR3 length is 14 residues. V lost 1 base and J lost 0, with 8 bases in between. Germline V gene sequence: CDR1 SGHRS, CDR2 YFSETQ. The CDR3 protein is CASSLRGGSYEQYF. CDR3 bases: TGCGCCAGCAGCTTGAGGGGAGGCTCCTACGAGCAGTACTTC.

This chain joins TRBV6-5 and TRBJ2-7; no firm D call. CDR3 length: 12 amino acids. V was cut by 6 bases and J by 6 bases, with 12 bases left in between. The germline V gene has CDR1 MNHEY and CDR2 SVGAGI. In DNA, the CDR3 is TGTGCCAGCAGCAGACACGGGTTCGAGCAGTACTTC. Translated: CASSRHGFEQYF.

The chain uses TRBV19 and TRBJ2-7; D gene uncertain. Trimming removed 0 bases at V and 2 bases at J, with 8 bases between. CDR1 and CDR2 (germline): LNHDA, SQIVND (reference sequence). The CDR3 runs to 14 residues. The DNA for the CDR3 is TGTGCCAGTAGTATAGATGCCGAGACCTACGAGCAGTACTTC. Translation gives CASSIDAETYEQYF.

This clonotype was seen ten or more times. One end of the junction fails to match germline, which may point to a read error. This chain connects TRBV7-9 to TRBJ2-1; the D is unclear. CDR1 is SEHNR and CDR2 is FQNEAQ in the germline V gene (reference sequence). CDR3 length: 16 amino acids. In DNA, the CDR3 is TGTGCCAGCAGCTTAATCCACCTGCCGAACTACGATGAGCAGTTCTTC. Translating it yields CASSLIHLPNYDEQFF.

The chain couples TRBV28 to TRBJ2-1; 8 nucleotides agree with TRBD2. Germline CDR1 and CDR2: MDHEN and SYDVKM. After removal of 4 bases from V and 1 base from J, the junction contained 3 bases not matched to a gene. The CDR3 extends over 15 amino acids. The CDR3: CASSSIAGSYNEQFF. CDR3 DNA sequence: TGTGCCAGCAGTTCAATAGCGGGATCCTACAATGAGCAGTTCTTC.

This rearrangement joins TRBV5-6 to TRBJ2-1, with D possibly matching TRBD2 (6 bases). Looked up from germline, CDR1 is SGHDT and CDR2 is YYEEEE. V was cut by 4 bases and J by 3 bases, with 17 bases left in between. CDR3 length: 16 residues. The CDR3 sequence is CASSHGPGLIYNEQFF. The CDR3 DNA reads TGTGCCAGCAGCCACGGACCGGGACTCATCTACAATGAGCAGTTCTTC.

J is TRBJ2-1 and V is TRBV18; 7 bases are a match to TRBD2. Germline CDR1 is KGHSH and CDR2 is LQKENI. V lost 0 bases, J lost 1 base, and 6 bases stayed unmatched. This CDR3 is built from 17 residues. CDR3 in DNA: TGTGCCAGCTCACCACCCGCTAGCGGCCCTTCCTACAATGAGCAGTTCTTC. Protein: CASSPPASGPSYNEQFF.

This clonotype was detected ten times or more. The CDR3 nucleotides are TGTGCCAGCAGGCAACTACAGACGGTCACTGAAGCTTTCTTT. Translated: CASRQLQTVTEAFF. This sequence joins TRBV28 and TRBJ1-1; D remains ambiguous. Germline V CDR1 and CDR2: MDHEN, SYDVKM. The CDR3 contains 14 residues. V was shortened by 6 bases and J by 4 bases, with 15 bases between the two germline ends.

In nucleotides, the CDR3 is TGTGCCAGCAGTTTCTGGGCACAGGGGCTCGGCGAGCAGTACTTC. Residues: CASSFWAQGLGEQYF. The gene calls are TRBV28 and TRBJ2-7, with 7 bases identical to TRBD1. Germline V gene data show CDR1 as MDHEN and CDR2 as SYDVKM. The CDR3 has 15 residues. J was trimmed by 6 bases and V by 3 bases; bases with no gene match: 11.

The chain combines TRBV29-1 with TRBJ2-1; D not certain. Germline CDR1 reads SQVTM; CDR2 reads ANQGSEA. The CDR3 has 16 amino acids. Deletions cut 6 bases from V and 0 bases from J, with 18 bases between. The CDR3 is CSVPPAGHHSYNEQFF. The DNA for the CDR3 is TGCAGCGTGCCCCCTGCCGGCCACCACTCCTACAATGAGCAGTTCTTC.

V is TRBV30 and J is TRBJ2-2; the match to TRBD2 covers 10 bases. The CDR3 runs 16 residues. Germline CDR1 and CDR2: GTSNPN and SVGIG (reference sequence). The J segment lost 7 bases and the V segment lost 3 bases, leaving 11 bases of the junction unmatched. Written as DNA, the CDR3 is TGTGCCTGGAGGACTAGCGGGTTGGGGGAAGGCGGGGAGCTGTTTTTT. Amino acid sequence: CAWRTSGLGEGGELFF.

The chain employs TRBV28 and TRBJ1-5; D is unresolved. Per germline, CDR1 MDHEN and CDR2 SYDVKM. The V end lost 3 bases, the J end lost 0 bases, and 12 bases lay between the germline ends. The CDR3 length is 16 residues. In DNA form, the CDR3 reads TGTGCCAGCAGTTTTTTGTCAGTTGATAGCAATCAGCCCCAGCATTTT. It is translated as CASSFLSVDSNQPQHF.

This clonotype has a count of ten or more. The J gene is TRBJ1-5, the V gene TRBV4-2; 9 nucleotides line up with TRBD1. This CDR3 spans 17 amino acids. V lost 0 bases to trimming and J lost 6 bases; unmatched junction nucleotides: 9. Germline values: CDR1 LGHNA, CDR2 YNFKEQ. In nucleotides, the CDR3 is TGTGCCAGCAGCCAAGATAGGACAGGGGTTACGTCTCAGCCCCAGCATTTT. It codes for CASSQDRTGVTSQPQHF.

This chain uses TRBV15 with TRBJ2-7; unclear D gene. CDR1 and CDR2 (germline): LNHNV, YYDKDF (reference sequence). V was shortened by 4 bases and J by 4 bases, with 8 bases between the two germline ends. The CDR3 extends over 12 amino acids. The CDR3 coding sequence is TGTGCCACCAGCATGTGGGGTTACGAGCAGTACTTC. It is translated as CATSMWGYEQYF.

The chain has TRBV6-2 or TRBV6-3 and TRBJ2-7; the D is unclear. With 5 bases removed from V and 7 bases from J, the gap between germline ends came to 15 bases. Germline CDR1 is MNHEY and CDR2 is SVGEGT. CDR3 size: 13 residues. The CDR3 DNA reads TGTGCCAGCAGTGTCGGCCCCATGAGGGAGCAGTACTTC. Its protein is CASSVGPMREQYF.

This clonotype has ten or more counts. V is TRBV28 and J is TRBJ2-7, with D unresolved. The germline gives CDR1 MDHEN, CDR2 SYDVKM. Trimming stripped 4 bases from V and 4 bases from J, with 8 bases between. The CDR3 contains 12 residues. CDR3 amino acids: CASSWAGYEQYF. The DNA of the CDR3 is TGTGCCAGCAGTTGGGCCGGTTACGAGCAGTACTTC.